The 17 T cell receptor beta chains reported below all come from one sample, sequenced in a study of cytomegalovirus exposure and HLA in healthy donors. The primer mix had 60 Vbeta and 13 Jbeta primers. The method was immunoSEQ multiplex PCR; TCRdb's version includes in-frame clones alone and lacks a portion of them. The sample lists under 200,000 clones; 60% to 80% were seen once. Specimen: PBMCs. Receptors were obtained from a man aged 50 to 60 in good health and CMV-seropositive.

This clone is a singleton in its sample. The chain has TRBV18 and TRBJ2-7, with a weak D call TRBD2 (5 bases). Germline V gene data show CDR1 as KGHSH and CDR2 as LQKENI. This CDR3 spans 15 amino acids. Trimming removed 0 bases from V and 4 bases from J, with 13 bases in between. CDR3: CASSPPNRGHYEQYF. The CDR3 DNA is TGTGCCAGCTCACCACCGAACCGGGGTCATTACGAGCAGTACTTC.

This rearrangement joins TRBV5-4 to TRBJ1-1, with D unresolved. The CDR3 runs to 15 residues. Germline V gives CDR1 SGHNT, CDR2 YYREEE (reference sequence). V was shortened by 4 bases and J by 7 bases, with 20 bases between the two germline ends. The CDR3 sequence: CASSPADGLHIEAFF. The CDR3 DNA reads as TGTGCCAGCAGCCCGGCTGACGGACTCCATATTGAAGCTTTCTTT.

This clone was detected only once. The rearrangement links TRBV7-9 to TRBJ1-1; D is unclear. V was cut by 2 bases and J by 5 bases, with 6 bases left in between. The CDR3 is 12 residues long. Looked up from germline, CDR1 is SEHNR and CDR2 is FQNEAQ (reference sequence). DNA for the CDR3: TGTGCCAGCAGCTTATCAGTGACTGAAGCTTTCTTT. Protein sequence: CASSLSVTEAFF. The whole variable domain, remainder taken from reference TRBV7-9 and TRBJ1-1, is DTGVSQNPRHKITKRGQNVTFRCDPISEHNRLYWYRQTLGQGPEFLTYFQNEAQLEKSRLLSDRFSAERPKGSFSTLEIQRTEQGDSAMYLCASSLSVTEAFFGQGTRLTVV.

This chain joins TRBV9 and TRBJ1-1; no clear D. V lost 0 bases to trimming and J lost 6 bases, with 12 bases between them. Germline CDR1 is SGDLS and CDR2 is YYNGEE. The CDR3 contains 14 residues. In nucleotides, the CDR3 is TGTGCCAGCAGCGTAGACGCGGTAGGAGCTGAAGCTTTCTTT. This sequence encodes CASSVDAVGAEAFF. Using reference TRBV9 and TRBJ1-1 for the parts outside the CDR3, the full variable domain is DSGVTQTPKHLITATGQRVTLRCSPRSGDLSVYWYQQSLDQGLQFLIQYYNGEERAKGNILERFSAQQFPDLHSELNLSSLELGDSALYFCASSVDAVGAEAFFGQGTRLTVV.

V gene TRBV27 combines with J gene TRBJ2-5; possibly TRBD2 for D (6 bases). V shed 4 bases and J shed 0 bases, with 24 bases lying between them. Germline V gene lookup returns CDR1 MNHEY and CDR2 SMNVEV (reference sequence). CDR3 length: 19 residues. CDR3 in amino acids: CASSSYPSSPTGDQETQYF. The CDR3 DNA reads TGTGCCAGCAGTTCATACCCTTCTTCCCCTACGGGAGACCAAGAGACCCAGTACTTC.

The DNA of the CDR3 is TGTGCCAGCTCCCCCTCGATTACGGGCTCTGGAAACACCATATATTTT. Amino acids: CASSPSITGSGNTIYF. The chain couples TRBV18 to TRBJ1-3; the D is unclear. The CDR3 covers 16 residues. Germline V gene lookup returns CDR1 KGHSH and CDR2 LQKENI. V lost 6 bases and J lost 0, with 15 bases in between.

This chain links TRBV7-2 with TRBJ1-2, with 9 bases fitting TRBD1. The CDR3 covers 15 residues. Germline assignment: CDR1 SGHTA and CDR2 FQGNSA. Germline trimming cut 2 bases from V and 3 bases from J; bases unmatched to any gene: 4. The CDR3 DNA reads TGTGCCAGCAGCTTAAAACAGGGGGCAGACTATGGCTACACCTTC. Translated: CASSLKQGADYGYTF.

The chain carries TRBV5-1 and TRBJ2-7; 8 bases fit TRBD1. There are 16 residues in the CDR3. Trimming cost V 1 base and J 4 bases; bases outside gene matches: 10. The V gene's germline CDR1 is SGHRS and CDR2 YFSETQ. The CDR3 DNA reads TGCGCCAGCAGCTTGAATTCCGGACAGGGATTTTACGAGCAGTACTTC. Residues: CASSLNSGQGFYEQYF.

The gene calls are TRBV6-1 and TRBJ1-3; D ambiguous. V shed 6 bases and J shed 5 bases, with 5 bases lying between them. The CDR3 extends over 11 amino acids. Germline V gene data show CDR1 as MNHNS and CDR2 as SASEGT. In DNA form, the CDR3 reads TGTGCCAGCAGGCAGAGAAACACCATATATTTT. It specifies CASRQRNTIYF.

The chain is built from TRBV5-1 and TRBJ1-1; 9 bases align to TRBD1. This CDR3 has 14 amino acids. Germline CDR1 is SGHRS and CDR2 is YFSETQ. V was pared by 4 bases and J by 4 bases, with 5 bases of the junction left unmatched. CDR3 bases: TGCGCCAGCAGCGGGCAGGACAGGGGCACTGAAGCTTTCTTT. Protein product: CASSGQDRGTEAFF.

The V gene is TRBV6-6, the J gene TRBJ2-1; D might be TRBD2 (6 bases). The CDR3 has 16 residues. V was trimmed by 6 bases and J by 7 bases, leaving 22 bases between them. Germline values: CDR1 MNHNY, CDR2 SVGAGI (reference sequence). The CDR3 DNA reads as TGTGCCAGCAGATCGGATCCACGCAGCGGGCCAAATGAGCAGTTCTTC. Translated, it gives CASRSDPRSGPNEQFF.

The chain employs TRBV5-4 and TRBJ2-7, with TRBD1 as a possible D gene (5 bases). This CDR3 is built from 16 residues. Germline V gives CDR1 SGHNT, CDR2 YYREEE (reference sequence). Trimming removed 0 bases from V and 1 base from J, with 14 bases in between. CDR3 nucleotides: TGTGCCAGCAGCTTGGGTCAGGGCGGAACTTCCTACGAGCAGTACTTC. Translating gives CASSLGQGGTSYEQYF.

The CDR3 loop reads CASSPPLAGSYEQYF. CDR3 coding DNA: TGTGCCAGCAGTCCTCCTCTAGCGGGAAGCTACGAGCAGTACTTC. The chain carries TRBV6-5 and TRBJ2-7; 9 nucleotides match TRBD2. The germline CDR1 and CDR2 sequences are MNHEY and SVGAGI. The CDR3 is made up of 15 amino acids. V dropped 5 bases and J dropped 3; count of bases not matched to a gene: 8.

The chain carries TRBV6-6 and TRBJ2-7; D is perhaps TRBD2 (6 bases). The CDR3 runs to 14 residues. Per germline, CDR1 MNHNY and CDR2 SVGAGI (reference sequence). V lost 6 bases to trimming and J lost 2 bases, with 14 bases between them. The DNA for the CDR3 is TGTGCCAGCAGGCCCCCGGGAGAGACCTACGAGCAGTACTTC. It encodes CASRPPGETYEQYF.

The chain employs TRBV5-1 and TRBJ2-5, with TRBD1 matching 7 bases. The CDR3 totals 15 residues. The germline gives CDR1 SGHRS, CDR2 YFSETQ. With V trimmed by 1 base and J by 1 base, 4 bases remained unmatched. The CDR3 loop reads CASSLRGRGQETQYF. The CDR3 nucleotides read TGCGCCAGCAGCTTGAGGGGGCGAGGCCAAGAGACCCAGTACTTC.

The genes are TRBV7-6 and TRBJ1-5; the D is unclear. Trimming stripped 1 base from V and 1 base from J, with 5 bases between. Germline CDR1 and CDR2: SGHVS and FNYEAQ. The CDR3 loop spans 14 amino acids. This CDR3 is CASSLGPSNQPQHF. CDR3 sequence (DNA): TGTGCCAGCAGCTTAGGGCCCAGCAATCAGCCCCAGCATTTT.

This clone was seen only a few times. The chain is built from TRBV11-2 and TRBJ1-3; D call uncertain. This CDR3 has 15 amino acids. Trimming cost V 4 bases and J 0 bases, with 10 bases left between them. Germline-derived CDR1 and CDR2 are SGHAT and FQNNGV. The CDR3 loop is CASSSTTSSGNTIYF. In DNA form, the CDR3 reads TGTGCCAGCAGCTCGACGACTTCCTCTGGAAACACCATATATTTT.